These 29 T cell receptor beta chains originate from one sample sequenced in a study of PD-1 blockade in classical Hodgkin lymphoma. The patients all showed relapse after autologous stem cell transplantation, while their brentuximab vedotin exposure varied. Libraries were prepared by immunoSEQ multiplex PCR; TCRdb keeps only in-frame clonotypes and omits some of them. The repertoire holds 45,000 to 55,000 clones, with around 78% as singletons. The sequences come from peripheral blood mononuclear cells (PBMCs), collected before the second cycle of nivolumab. These receptors were taken from a human donor with classical Hodgkin lymphoma.

The chain is built from TRBV5-1 and TRBJ2-3, with D possibly being TRBD1 (6 bases). Germline-derived CDR1 and CDR2 are SGHRS and YFSETQ. Trimming took off 0 bases at V and 2 bases at J, with 16 bases between the two ends. This CDR3 contains 17 residues. The CDR3 loop is CASSLGLGQFLTDTQYF. In DNA, the CDR3 is TGCGCCAGCAGCTTGGGACTTGGACAGTTTCTCACAGATACGCAGTATTTT.

This clone was counted ten times or more. The gene calls are TRBV2 and TRBJ1-2; no clear D gene. The CDR3 runs 13 residues. The germline V gene has CDR1 SNHLY and CDR2 FYNNEI. The ends were cut back, 8 bases at V and 4 bases at J, with 14 bases in the middle. CDR3 nucleotide sequence: TGTGCCAGCCTGTATCGCCTGAGCTATGGCTACACCTTC. Encoded protein: CASLYRLSYGYTF.

The J gene is TRBJ1-2, the V gene TRBV28; possible D gene TRBD1, 5 bases. The CDR3 runs to 13 residues. CDR1 is MDHEN, CDR2 SYDVKM, per germline. With 4 bases removed from V and 4 bases from J, the gap between germline ends came to 10 bases. The chain's CDR3 is CASSSPGGYGYTF. The CDR3 DNA is TGTGCCAGCAGTTCGCCGGGGGGCTATGGCTACACCTTC.

The rearrangement links TRBV9 to TRBJ1-3; D not certain. The V gene lost 0 bases and the J gene lost 0 bases, with 16 bases spanning the gap. Germline CDR1 reads SGDLS; CDR2 reads YYNGEE. CDR3 length: 18 residues. The CDR3 reads CASSVAPSPVGSGNTIYF. The DNA for the CDR3 is TGTGCCAGCAGCGTAGCCCCTTCCCCGGTGGGCTCTGGAAACACCATATATTTT.

The chain is built from TRBV6-6 and TRBJ2-3, with unresolved D. The CDR3 loop spans 15 amino acids. Germline V lookup: CDR1 MNHNY, CDR2 SVGAGI (reference sequence). Trimming stripped 2 bases from V and 0 bases from J, with 9 bases between. CDR3 loop: CASSYPATSTDTQYF. The CDR3 DNA reads as TGTGCCAGCAGTTACCCCGCTACTAGCACAGATACGCAGTATTTT.

The J gene is TRBJ2-7, the V gene TRBV6-6; D ambiguous. Germline V gene sequence: CDR1 MNHNY, CDR2 SVGAGI (reference sequence). V was trimmed by 6 bases and J by 0 bases, leaving 15 bases between them. The CDR3 spans 15 residues. This CDR3 reads CASRNEWQVSYEQYF. As DNA, the CDR3 is TGTGCCAGCAGAAACGAGTGGCAGGTCTCCTACGAGCAGTACTTC.

This chain links TRBV27 with TRBJ1-2; unclear D gene. V was shortened by 3 bases and J by 4 bases, with 9 bases between the two germline ends. Germline V lookup: CDR1 MNHEY, CDR2 SMNVEV (reference sequence). The CDR3 consists of 13 residues. Here the CDR3 DNA reads TGTGCCAGCAGTTTGGGCAGCTCCTATGGCTACACCTTC. Translation gives CASSLGSSYGYTF.

The rearrangement uses TRBV7-6 and TRBJ2-7, with 10 bases fitting TRBD2. The CDR3 totals 15 residues. The V gene's germline CDR1 is SGHVS and CDR2 FNYEAQ. V was clipped by 5 bases and J by 5 bases; unmatched bases: 9. The CDR3 DNA reads as TGTGCCAGCAGCCTGGGGGCTAGCGGGAGCCACGAGCAGTACTTC. Its translation is CASSLGASGSHEQYF.

V gene TRBV5-5 combines with J gene TRBJ2-2, with 8 bases lining up with TRBD1. The CDR3 runs 17 residues. CDR1 is SGHKS and CDR2 is YYEKEE in the germline V gene (reference sequence). V was clipped by 3 bases and J by 4 bases; unmatched bases: 11. The CDR3 coding sequence is TGTGCCAGCAGCTGGACGCAGGGGGCCCCGAGCACCGGGGAGCTGTTTTTT. Protein product: CASSWTQGAPSTGELFF.

The CDR3 here is CASSLTSRYGYTF. Written as DNA, the CDR3 is TGTGCCAGCAGCTTAACTTCACGCTATGGCTACACCTTC. The V and J genes are TRBV7-3 and TRBJ1-2; D not resolved. CDR1 is SGHTA and CDR2 is FQGTGA in the germline V gene. The CDR3 runs 13 residues. V was trimmed by 0 bases and J by 4 bases, leaving 6 bases between them.

The chain links TRBV30 to TRBJ1-1; D unclear. The CDR3 sequence is 15 residues long. V was cut by 4 bases and J by 4 bases, with 19 bases left in between. Germline CDR1 and CDR2: GTSNPN and SVGIG (reference sequence). CDR3 bases: TGTGCCTGGACCCACCCCGTGGGCTTGGTCACTGAAGCTTTCTTT. Translated: CAWTHPVGLVTEAFF.

This sequence joins TRBV7-2 and TRBJ2-5; 13 bases map to TRBD2. The CDR3 has 16 amino acids. Germline V gene data show CDR1 as SGHTA and CDR2 as FQGNSA. With 5 bases clipped from V and 1 base from J, the junction kept 4 bases outside the gene matches. The CDR3 DNA follows: TGTGCCAGCAGCCTCCGGACTAGCGGGAGCCAAGAGACCCAGTACTTC. This sequence encodes CASSLRTSGSQETQYF.

The J gene is TRBJ1-1, the V gene TRBV19; possibly TRBD1 for D (5 bases). CDR1 and CDR2 (germline): LNHDA, SQIVND (reference sequence). The length of the CDR3 is 14 residues. The V and J ends lost 5 bases and 5 bases respectively, with 15 bases between them. The CDR3 here is CASSAQGSRTEAFF. CDR3 nucleotide sequence: TGTGCCAGTAGTGCGCAGGGTAGTAGGACTGAAGCTTTCTTT.

The gene calls are TRBV25-1 and TRBJ2-3; D may correspond to TRBD1 or TRBD2 (5 bases each). Trimming removed 4 bases at V and 0 bases at J, with 20 bases between. The CDR3 length is 18 residues. Germline CDR1 and CDR2: MGHDK and SYGVNS. For the CDR3, the DNA is TGTGCCAGCAGTGCCAATCCGGGGACCGGGATCAGCACAGATACGCAGTATTTT. Amino acid sequence: CASSANPGTGISTDTQYF. The full variable domain, completed using reference TRBV25-1 and TRBJ2-3, is EADIYQTPRYLVIGTGKKITLECSQTMGHDKMYWYQQDPGMELHLIHYSYGVNSTEKGDLSSESTVSRIRTEHFPLTLESARPSHTSQYLCASSANPGTGISTDTQYFGPGTRLTVL.

This chain uses TRBV7-2 with TRBJ2-5, with TRBD1 matching 8 bases. J lost 5 bases, V lost 6 bases, and 5 bases had no gene match. Germline V gives CDR1 SGHTA, CDR2 FQGNSA. The CDR3 is 13 residues long. The CDR3 DNA sequence: TGTGCCAGCAGAAGGACAGGGAGTGAGACCCAGTACTTC. Its translation is CASRRTGSETQYF.

This clone was counted a few times. The chain couples TRBV30 to TRBJ1-4; possible D gene TRBD1, 5 bases. Germline-derived CDR1 and CDR2 are GTSNPN and SVGIG (reference sequence). The CDR3 runs 15 residues. V was shortened by 0 bases and J by 11 bases, with 19 bases between the two germline ends. CDR3 amino acids: CAWSVPGGLLGKLFF. Written as DNA, the CDR3 is TGTGCCTGGAGTGTACCCGGGGGGTTGCTCGGCAAACTGTTTTTT.

This clone was counted between two and nine times. V is TRBV5-1 and J is TRBJ2-7; D is unclear. The CDR3 has 14 amino acids. Trimming pared 0 bases from V and 0 bases from J, leaving 7 bases between. The germline V gene has CDR1 SGHRS and CDR2 YFSETQ. The CDR3 sequence: CASSLDGSSYEQYF. The CDR3 coding sequence is TGCGCCAGCAGCTTGGACGGAAGCTCCTACGAGCAGTACTTC.

The chain combines TRBV7-3 with TRBJ2-7; 8 bases match TRBD1. V shed 5 bases and J 10 bases; nucleotides not matched to a gene: 13. This CDR3 has 14 residues. The germline V gene has CDR1 SGHTA and CDR2 FQGTGA. Here the CDR3 DNA reads TGTGCCAGCAGCCCAGGAAGAAACTCAGGGGGCCAGTACTTC. Translation gives CASSPGRNSGGQYF.

The V gene is TRBV6-5, the J gene TRBJ2-7; no definite D call. Germline V gene data show CDR1 as MNHEY and CDR2 as SVGAGI. This CDR3 has 13 amino acids. The V gene lost 2 bases and the J gene lost 2 bases, with 7 bases spanning the gap. The DNA of the CDR3 is TGTGCCAGCAGTTACGGCCAGACCTACGAGCAGTACTTC. Translation: CASSYGQTYEQYF.

The V and J genes are TRBV30 and TRBJ1-5, with D hard to call. The length of the CDR3 is 15 residues. Per germline, CDR1 GTSNPN and CDR2 SVGIG (reference sequence). Trimming removed 7 bases at V and 7 bases at J, with 23 bases between. CDR3 in DNA: TGTGCCTTCGGAGGCGGGCCAGGCAGCTTACAGCCCCAGCATTTT. Translated, it gives CAFGGGPGSLQPQHF.

The rearrangement uses TRBV9 and TRBJ2-3, with 7 positions matching TRBD1. V shed 4 bases and J 6 bases; nucleotides not matched to a gene: 5. CDR3 length: 13 residues. In germline, CDR1 is SGDLS, CDR2 YYNGEE. The chain's CDR3 is CASSRDRSDTQYF. The CDR3 region has the DNA TGTGCCAGCAGCAGGGACAGATCGGATACGCAGTATTTT.

This sequence joins TRBV7-2 and TRBJ2-3; D uncertain. This CDR3 spans 13 amino acids. Germline V lookup: CDR1 SGHTA, CDR2 FQGNSA. V was cut by 4 bases and J by 2 bases, with 7 bases left in between. The CDR3 loop reads CASSSPSTDTQYF. CDR3 sequence (DNA): TGTGCCAGCAGCTCACCTTCCACAGATACGCAGTATTTT.

This chain links TRBV6-6 with TRBJ2-5; tentative D call: TRBD2 (6 bases). The ends were cut back, 8 bases at V and 5 bases at J, with 15 bases in the middle. Per germline, CDR1 MNHNY and CDR2 SVGAGI (reference sequence). The CDR3 has 13 amino acids. CDR3 sequence reads: CASGAGSRETQYF. The CDR3 region has the DNA TGTGCCAGCGGAGCGGGCTCTCGGGAGACCCAGTACTTC.

This chain links TRBV6-1 with TRBJ1-2; weak D call: TRBD1 (6 bases). Trimming took 11 bases from V and 2 from J, leaving 12 bases between them. Germline CDR1 MNHNS, CDR2 SASEGT. The CDR3 spans 12 residues. CDR3 sequence (DNA): TGTGCCCACGTGGACAGAAACTATGGCTACACCTTC. Translating gives CAHVDRNYGYTF.

This rearrangement joins TRBV29-1 to TRBJ2-4; 11 bases are shared with TRBD2. The V and J ends lost 6 bases and 3 bases, in that order; junction bases with no gene match: 7. This CDR3 is built from 15 residues. CDR1 and CDR2 from the germline V gene are SQVTM and ANQGSEA. The CDR3 spells CSVATSGAGKNIQYF. The CDR3, as DNA: TGCAGCGTCGCGACTAGCGGGGCCGGCAAAAACATTCAGTACTTC.

The chain employs TRBV19 and TRBJ2-2, with D possibly matching TRBD1 (6 bases). The ends were cut back, 4 bases at V and 1 base at J, with 16 bases in the middle. From germline, CDR1 is LNHDA and CDR2 SQIVND (reference sequence). The CDR3 has 17 amino acids. The chain's CDR3 is CASSTQRTVQNTGELFF. The CDR3 DNA is TGTGCCAGTAGTACCCAAAGGACAGTTCAGAACACCGGGGAGCTGTTTTTT.

This sequence joins TRBV19 and TRBJ2-1; possibly TRBD2 for D (6 bases). Between the trimmed V and J ends, which lost 5 bases and 1 base, there was a span of 30 bases. Germline values: CDR1 LNHDA, CDR2 SQIVND (reference sequence). The CDR3 extends over 21 amino acids. CDR3 sequence: CASSPAGPNKAGNISYNEQFF. The CDR3 region has the DNA TGTGCCAGTAGTCCCGCCGGTCCAAATAAGGCGGGAAATATTTCCTACAATGAGCAGTTCTTC.

The gene calls are TRBV25-1 and TRBJ2-3; 8 bases agree with TRBD2. V lost 10 bases and J lost 2; bases outside the gene matches: 11. The CDR3 runs to 15 residues. CDR1 MGHDK and CDR2 SYGVNS come from the germline V gene. CDR3 in amino acids: CATNLKRGTTDTQYF. For the CDR3, the DNA is TGTGCCACAAACCTAAAGCGGGGGACCACAGATACGCAGTATTTT.

The chain joins TRBV6-6 to TRBJ1-5, with a weak D call TRBD1 (5 bases). The germline gives CDR1 MNHNY, CDR2 SVGAGI (reference sequence). The length of the CDR3 is 12 residues. The ends were cut back, 6 bases at V and 10 bases at J, with 13 bases in the middle. In nucleotides, the CDR3 is TGTGCCAGCAGACCCTCAGGGATACCCCAGCATTTT. This codes for CASRPSGIPQHF.